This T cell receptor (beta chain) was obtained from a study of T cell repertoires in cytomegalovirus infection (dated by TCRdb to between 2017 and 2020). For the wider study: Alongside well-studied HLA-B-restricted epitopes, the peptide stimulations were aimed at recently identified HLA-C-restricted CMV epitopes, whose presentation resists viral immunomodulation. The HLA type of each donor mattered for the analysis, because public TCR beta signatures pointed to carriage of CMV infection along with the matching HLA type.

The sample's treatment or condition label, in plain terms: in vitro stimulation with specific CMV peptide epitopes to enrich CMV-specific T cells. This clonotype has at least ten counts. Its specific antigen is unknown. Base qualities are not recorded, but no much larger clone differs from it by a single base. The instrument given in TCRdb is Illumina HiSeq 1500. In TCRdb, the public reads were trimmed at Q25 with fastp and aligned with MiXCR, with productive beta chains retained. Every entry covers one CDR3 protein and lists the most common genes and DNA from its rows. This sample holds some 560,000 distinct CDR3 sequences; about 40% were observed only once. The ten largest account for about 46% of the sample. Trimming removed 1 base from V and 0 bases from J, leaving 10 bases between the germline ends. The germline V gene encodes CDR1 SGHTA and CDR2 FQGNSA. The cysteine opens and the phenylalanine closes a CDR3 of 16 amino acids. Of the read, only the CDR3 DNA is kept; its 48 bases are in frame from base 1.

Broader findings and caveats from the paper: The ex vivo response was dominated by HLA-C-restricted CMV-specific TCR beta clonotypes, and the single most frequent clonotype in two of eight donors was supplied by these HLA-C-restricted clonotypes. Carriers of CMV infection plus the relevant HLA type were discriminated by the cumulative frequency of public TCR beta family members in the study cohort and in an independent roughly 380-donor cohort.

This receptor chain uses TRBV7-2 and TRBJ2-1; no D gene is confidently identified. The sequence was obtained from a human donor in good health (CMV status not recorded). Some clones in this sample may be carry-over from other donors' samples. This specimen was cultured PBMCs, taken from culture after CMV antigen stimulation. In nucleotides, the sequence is TGTGCCAGCAGCTTAGAACGGAGAAGCTCCTACAATGAGCAGTTCTTC. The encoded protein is CASSLERRSSYNEQFF.